The rows below give T cell receptor beta chains drawn from one sample of a study of radiotherapy plus CTLA-4 blockade in lung cancer. The table came from immunoSEQ multiplex PCR; TCRdb's copy has only in-frame clones and leaves some out. The repertoire holds about 12,000 clones, with roughly four fifths as singletons. Sequencing was performed on peripheral blood, taken from a patient treated with radiotherapy plus ipilimumab. Source of these receptors: a human donor with non-small cell lung cancer that progressed on radiotherapy plus ipilimumab. The CDR3 runs from the conserved cysteine through the conserved F or W. The D gene is left open where the match is weak. For some rows the clone size is stated as once, few or many, or as a class when expanded; others skip it.

D,J,V,size,DNA,CDR3
TRBD1,TRBJ2-7,TRBV19,.,TGTGCCAGTAGTCCCGGACAGGAAAAGCAGTACTTC,CASSPGQEKQYF
TRBD1,TRBJ2-2,TRBV7-6,.,TGTGCCAGCAGGATTAGCCCCGGGACAGACACCGGGGAGCTGTTTTTT,CASRISPGTDTGELFF
.,TRBJ1-1,TRBV10-3,.,TGTGCCATCAGTGAGTCCGAAAGGGTCCCCACATTCGGAGCTTTCTTT,CAISESERVPTFGAFF
TRBD1,TRBJ2-4,TRBV27,.,TGTGCCAGCAGTTTTGAGACAGGGTTAGCCAAAAACATTCAGTACTTC,CASSFETGLAKNIQYF
TRBD1,TRBJ2-3,TRBV5-1,.,TGCGCCAGCAGCTTTGGTTACAGGGGTAGCACAGATACGCAGTATTTT,CASSFGYRGSTDTQYF
TRBD1,TRBJ1-2,TRBV5-1,.,TGCGCCAGCAGCTTGGCCCGACAGGGGGCGGATGGCTACACCTTC,CASSLARQGADGYTF
.,TRBJ2-6,TRBV10-1,.,TGCGCCAGCAGTGCTTACGTAAGATCGCACAAAAGTCGGGCCAACGTCCTGACTTTC,CASSAYVRSHKSRANVLTF
TRBD1,TRBJ1-1,TRBV13,.,TGTGCCAGCAGGGGGACAGGGAAAGGGAACACTGAAGCTTTCTTT,CASRGTGKGNTEAFF
.,TRBJ1-1,TRBV6-5,.,TGTGCCAGCAAAAAACCCAGTCTGAACACTGAAGCTTTCTTT,CASKKPSLNTEAFF
.,TRBJ2-5,TRBV12-5,.,TGTGCTAGTGGTTTGGTACTAGGGCAGACTCTCCAAGAGACCCAGTACTTC,CASGLVLGQTLQETQYF
TRBD1,TRBJ1-2,TRBV7-2,.,TGTGCCAGCAGCTTTTGGGACAGGCCCTTCTATGGCTACACCTTC,CASSFWDRPFYGYTF
TRBD2,TRBJ2-1,TRBV7-9,few,TGTGCCAGCAGCTTCCCGCTCGCGACTAGCAGAGAAGGGAGGGAGCAGTTCTTC,CASSFPLATSREGREQFF
TRBD1,TRBJ2-7,TRBV6-5,.,TGTGCCAGCAGTTACCGGGACAGGGGGGAATTCGAGCAGTACTTC,CASSYRDRGEFEQYF
.,TRBJ2-2,TRBV5-1,.,TGCGCCAGCAGCTTGGGGCCCACCGGGGAGCTGTTTTTT,CASSLGPTGELFF
.,TRBJ2-5,TRBV5-1,.,TGCGCCAGCAGCTTGGATGCAGGAGGAGGGACCCAGTACTTC,CASSLDAGGGTQYF
TRBD1,TRBJ2-3,TRBV19,.,TGTGCCAGTACGGGACAGGGGGCGGATACGCAGTATTTT,CASTGQGADTQYF
TRBD2,TRBJ2-1,TRBV4-3,few,TGCGCCAGCAGCCCGGGACTAGCGGGGGGGCGAAATGAGCAGTTCTTC,CASSPGLAGGRNEQFF
.,TRBJ1-1,TRBV6-6,.,TGTGCCAGCAGTTCTCGACTCATGAACACTGAAGCTTTCTTT,CASSSRLMNTEAFF
.,TRBJ2-4,TRBV5-1,.,TGCGCCAGCAGCTTGGGCGAAGCCAAAAACATTCAGTACTTC,CASSLGEAKNIQYF
.,TRBJ1-1,TRBV4-1,.,TGCGCCAGCAGCCAGGGGCCCGGAGTCACTGAAGCTTTCTTT,CASSQGPGVTEAFF
.,TRBJ1-3,TRBV7-9,.,TGTGCCAGCAGCTTGGGGGCAGGACCCCTCACATTCTCTGGAAACACCATATATTTT,CASSLGAGPLTFSGNTIYF
TRBD1,TRBJ2-1,TRBV6-1,.,TGTGCCAGCACCGAGGACAGGGGCATCCATGAGCAGTTCTTC,CASTEDRGIHEQFF
.,TRBJ2-5,TRBV6-1,.,TGTGCCAGCAGTGGAAACAGGGTGGGCCAAGAGACCCAGTACTTC,CASSGNRVGQETQYF
.,TRBJ1-1,TRBV15,.,TGTGCCACCAGCAGAGGAGCTACCAGAGCTTCTAGGACCACTGAAGCTTTCTTT,CATSRGATRASRTTEAFF
TRBD1,TRBJ2-7,TRBV15,.,TGTGCCACCAGTACCGGGACAGTGGCCTACGAGCAGTACTTC,CATSTGTVAYEQYF
.,TRBJ1-4,TRBV2,.,TGTGCCAGCAGTCGAACTAATGAAAAACTGTTTTTT,CASSRTNEKLFF
.,TRBJ2-1,TRBV13,.,TGTGCCAGCACCAACCGAGAACAGGGCGGGTACAATGAGCAGTTCTTC,CASTNREQGGYNEQFF
TRBD1,TRBJ2-7,TRBV6-5,once,TGTGCCAGCAGGAAAGCGGGACAGGGGTTCTACGAGCAGTACTTC,CASRKAGQGFYEQYF
TRBD2,TRBJ2-7,TRBV5-4,.,TGTGCCAGCAGCTTGGATCACGGGGGGGCCTACGAGCAGTACTTC,CASSLDHGGAYEQYF
.,TRBJ2-3,TRBV9,.,TGTGCCAGCAGCGTTCGGATGTCAGATACGCAGTATTTT,CASSVRMSDTQYF
TRBD1,TRBJ2-1,TRBV5-1,.,TGCGCCAGCAGCCCAGCGTCGGGACAGGGGGCATACAATGAGCAGTTCTTC,CASSPASGQGAYNEQFF
.,TRBJ1-1,TRBV19,.,TGTGCCAGTAGTACGGGACGGGAGAACACTGAAGCTTTCTTT,CASSTGRENTEAFF
TRBD2,TRBJ2-7,TRBV6-5,.,TGTGCCAGCAGTCGGACTAGCGGGGGAACCTACGAGCAGTACTTC,CASSRTSGGTYEQYF
.,TRBJ1-2,TRBV2,.,TGCGCCAGCAGCCTATCGGCAGGGTCATATGGCTACACCTTC,CASSLSAGSYGYTF
TRBD2,TRBJ2-3,TRBV18,.,TGTGCCAGCTCACCGGGACTAGTCTCTGATACGCAGTATTTT,CASSPGLVSDTQYF
TRBD2,TRBJ2-7,TRBV5-1,.,TGCGCCAGCTCCTTAGGGACTAGCGGGTACGAGCAGTACTTC,CASSLGTSGYEQYF
.,TRBJ2-1,TRBV7-3,.,TGTGCCAGCAGCTTTAGTCCTCAGGCGGGGCTAGGCAATGAGCAGTTCTTC,CASSFSPQAGLGNEQFF
.,TRBJ2-1,TRBV2,.,TGTGCCAGCAAACCCTCCCCCCCGGCAGCAGAGCAGTTCTTC,CASKPSPPAAEQFF
.,TRBJ1-4,TRBV11-1,.,TGTGCCAGCAGCTTCGGGGCAAATAATGAAAAACTGTTTTTT,CASSFGANNEKLFF
TRBD1,TRBJ2-7,TRBV7-2,.,TGTGCCAGCAGCTTGTCGACAGGGCAAGGGTACGAGCAGTACTTC,CASSLSTGQGYEQYF
.,TRBJ2-3,TRBV9,few,TGTGCCAGCAGCGTAGTGGCAGGGCGAACAGATACGCAGTATTTT,CASSVVAGRTDTQYF
TRBD1,TRBJ2-7,TRBV5-1,.,TGCGCCAGCAGGTGGACGACAGGGGAGGCCTACGAGCAGTACTTC,CASRWTTGEAYEQYF
.,TRBJ1-4,TRBV15,.,TGTGCCACCAGCGTAACGGCTGCAACTAATGAAAAACTGTTTTTT,CATSVTAATNEKLFF
.,TRBJ1-1,TRBV15,.,TGTGCCACCAGCCTCGCGGGGAGTGAAGCTTTCTTT,CATSLAGSEAFF
TRBD1,TRBJ1-1,TRBV7-3,few,TGTGCCAGCAGCCCTCAGGGGGTAAACACTGAAGCTTTCTTT,CASSPQGVNTEAFF
.,TRBJ2-3,TRBV9,.,TGTGCCAGCAGCGTAGTTGGAAGCACAGATACGCAGTATTTT,CASSVVGSTDTQYF
TRBD2,TRBJ2-3,TRBV29-1,.,TGCAGCGTTGAGGGACTAGCGGGGGGAACAGATACGCAGTATTTT,CSVEGLAGGTDTQYF
.,TRBJ2-5,TRBV4-1,.,TGCGCCAGCAGGGGCGGGGATATTCGAGAGACCCAGTACTTC,CASRGGDIRETQYF
.,TRBJ2-4,TRBV13,.,TGTGCCAGCAGCTTAAAGACGGATAAAAACATTCAGTACTTC,CASSLKTDKNIQYF
TRBD1,TRBJ2-2,TRBV5-1,.,TGCGCCAGCAGCATACGGACAGGGGGCTCCGGGGAGCTGTTTTTT,CASSIRTGGSGELFF
.,TRBJ1-1,TRBV12-5,.,TGTGCTAGTGGTTTGAACGGGGGACAAAACACTGAAGCTTTCTTT,CASGLNGGQNTEAFF